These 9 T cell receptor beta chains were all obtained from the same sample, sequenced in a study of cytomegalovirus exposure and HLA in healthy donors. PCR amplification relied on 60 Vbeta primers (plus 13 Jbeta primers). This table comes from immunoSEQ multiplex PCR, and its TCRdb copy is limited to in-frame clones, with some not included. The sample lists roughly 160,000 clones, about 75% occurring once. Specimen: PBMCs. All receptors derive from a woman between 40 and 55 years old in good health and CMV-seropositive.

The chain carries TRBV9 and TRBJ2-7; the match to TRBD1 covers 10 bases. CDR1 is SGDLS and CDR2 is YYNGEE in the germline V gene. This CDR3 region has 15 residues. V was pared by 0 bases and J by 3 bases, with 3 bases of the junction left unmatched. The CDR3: CASSVEGQGLYEQYF. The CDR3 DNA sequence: TGTGCCAGCAGCGTAGAGGGACAGGGGCTCTACGAGCAGTACTTC.

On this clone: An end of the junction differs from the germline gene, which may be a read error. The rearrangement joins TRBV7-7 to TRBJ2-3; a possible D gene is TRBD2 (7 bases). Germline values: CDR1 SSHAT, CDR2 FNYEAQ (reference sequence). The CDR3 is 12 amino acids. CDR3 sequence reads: CASSSEGGTQYF. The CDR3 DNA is TGTGCTAGCAGCTCGGAGGGGGGGACGCAGTATTTT.

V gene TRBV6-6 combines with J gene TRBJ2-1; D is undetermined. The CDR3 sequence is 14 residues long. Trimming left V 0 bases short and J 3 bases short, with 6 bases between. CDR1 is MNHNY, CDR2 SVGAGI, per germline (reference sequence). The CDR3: CASSYSSGYNEQFF. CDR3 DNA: TGTGCCAGCAGTTACTCTTCCGGCTACAATGAGCAGTTCTTC.

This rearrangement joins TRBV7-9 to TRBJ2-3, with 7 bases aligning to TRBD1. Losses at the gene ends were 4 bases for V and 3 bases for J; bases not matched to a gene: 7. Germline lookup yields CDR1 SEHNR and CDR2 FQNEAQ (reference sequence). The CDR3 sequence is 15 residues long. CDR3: CASSYVTGRTDTQYF. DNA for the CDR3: TGTGCCAGCAGCTACGTGACAGGGCGAACAGATACGCAGTATTTT.

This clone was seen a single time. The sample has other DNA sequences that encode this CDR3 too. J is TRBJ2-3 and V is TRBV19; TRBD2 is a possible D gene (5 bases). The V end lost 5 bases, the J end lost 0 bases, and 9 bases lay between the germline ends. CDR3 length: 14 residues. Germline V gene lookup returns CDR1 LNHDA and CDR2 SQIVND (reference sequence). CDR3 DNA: TGTGCCAGTAGTCCGGGATTTAGCACAGATACGCAGTATTTT. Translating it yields CASSPGFSTDTQYF.

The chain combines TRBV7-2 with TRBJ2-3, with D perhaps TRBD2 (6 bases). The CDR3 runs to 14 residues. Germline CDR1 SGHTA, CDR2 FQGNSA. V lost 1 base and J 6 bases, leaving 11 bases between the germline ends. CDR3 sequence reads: CASSLGGGGDTQYF. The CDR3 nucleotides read TGTGCCAGCAGCTTAGGTGGAGGAGGGGATACGCAGTATTTT.

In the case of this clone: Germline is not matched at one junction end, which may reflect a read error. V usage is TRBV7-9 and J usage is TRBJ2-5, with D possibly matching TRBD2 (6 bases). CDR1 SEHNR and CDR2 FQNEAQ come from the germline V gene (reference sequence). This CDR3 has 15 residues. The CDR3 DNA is TGTTCCAGCAGCTTAGCGCTCGGGGGACAAGAGACCCAGTACTTC. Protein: CSSSLALGGQETQYF.

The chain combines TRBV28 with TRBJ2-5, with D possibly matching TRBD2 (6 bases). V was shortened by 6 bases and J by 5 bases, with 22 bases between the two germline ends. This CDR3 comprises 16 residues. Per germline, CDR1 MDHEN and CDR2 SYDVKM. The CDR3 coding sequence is TGTGCCAGCAGCACAACAACCGACCTAAGCGGGGAGACCCAGTACTTC. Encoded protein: CASSTTTDLSGETQYF.

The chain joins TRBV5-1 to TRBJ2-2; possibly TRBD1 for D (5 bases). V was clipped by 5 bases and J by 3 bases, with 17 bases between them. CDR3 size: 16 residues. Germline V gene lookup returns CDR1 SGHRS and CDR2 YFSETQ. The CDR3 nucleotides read TGCGCCAGCAGAAATTGGGGCGTCTCAGACACCGGGGAGCTGTTTTTT. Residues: CASRNWGVSDTGELFF.